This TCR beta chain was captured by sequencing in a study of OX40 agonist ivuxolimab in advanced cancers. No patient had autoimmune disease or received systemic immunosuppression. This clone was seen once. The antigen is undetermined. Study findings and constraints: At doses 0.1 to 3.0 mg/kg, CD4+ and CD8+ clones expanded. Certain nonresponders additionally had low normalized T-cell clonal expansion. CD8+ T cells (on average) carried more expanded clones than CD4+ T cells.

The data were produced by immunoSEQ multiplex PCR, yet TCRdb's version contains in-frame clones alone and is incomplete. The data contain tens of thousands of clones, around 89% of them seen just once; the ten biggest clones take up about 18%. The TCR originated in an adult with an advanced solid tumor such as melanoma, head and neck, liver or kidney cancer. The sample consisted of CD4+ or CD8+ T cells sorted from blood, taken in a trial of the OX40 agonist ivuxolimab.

CDR3: CASSEAYTPDLNGLPQHF. In DNA, the CDR3 is TGTGCCAGCAGTGAGGCATACACACCGGACCTCAATGGATTGCCCCAGCATTTT. The gene calls are TRBV2 and TRBJ1-5, with D uncertain. Germline V lookup: CDR1 SNHLY, CDR2 FYNNEI. The CDR3 is made up of 18 amino acids. With 3 bases removed from V and 9 bases from J, the gap between germline ends came to 27 bases.